A selection of T cell receptor beta chains follows, all from one sample in a study of T cell responses to AZD1222 COVID-19 vaccine. Sequencing was performed with immunoSEQ multiplex PCR; in TCRdb, only in-frame clones are kept and a portion is missing. The sample carries around 100,000 clones, about 88% recorded once. The material was peripheral blood, obtained on day 0 of AZD1222 vaccination. The receptors come from an adult in good health. CDR3s include the opening cysteine and the closing phenylalanine or tryptophan. A D gene is named only where the DNA matches it firmly.

j_gene,v_gene,d_gene,CDR3nt,CDR3aa
TRBJ2-1,TRBV6-2/TRBV6-3,-,TGTGCCAGCAGTTACTGGCGGGAATGGGATGAGCAGTTCTTC,CASSYWREWDEQFF
TRBJ1-1,TRBV7-9,TRBD1,TGTGCCAGCGGTAACTGGGACAGGGGGCAACAATGGGACACTGAAGCTTTCTTT,CASGNWDRGQQWDTEAFF
TRBJ1-1,TRBV24-1,-,TGTGCCACCCGATGGGGGGGCGAGCGTAGGGACACTGAAGCTTTCTTT,CATRWGGERRDTEAFF
TRBJ1-5,TRBV6-2/TRBV6-3,-,TGTGCCAGCAGCACCTTCGTCGGTGGAGGGATTTCGCCCCAGCATTTT,CASSTFVGGGISPQHF
TRBJ2-2,TRBV20-1,TRBD2,TGCAGTGCTAGTGGAAGCGGGGGCTCGAACACCGGGGAGCTGTTTTTT,CSASGSGGSNTGELFF
TRBJ1-2,TRBV3-1/TRBV3-2,TRBD1,TGTGCCAGCAGCCCAGCCCCAGGACAGGGTGGCTATGGCTACACCTTC,CASSPAPGQGGYGYTF
TRBJ2-7,TRBV7-2,TRBD2,TGTGCCAGCAGCTTAGAGCGGGACTCCTACGAGCAGTACTTC,CASSLERDSYEQYF
TRBJ2-5,TRBV5-8,-,TGTGCCAGCAGCTCGGCCGGCAGCCGAGAGACCCAGTACTTC,CASSSAGSRETQYF
TRBJ1-4,TRBV28,-,TGTGCCAGCAGCCGGAGCCTTGCAACTAATGAAAAACTGTTTTTT,CASSRSLATNEKLFF
TRBJ2-7,TRBV6-2/TRBV6-3,TRBD2,TGTGCCAGCAGTTCCCTCCTAGCGGACTCCTACGAGCAGTACTTC,CASSSLLADSYEQYF
TRBJ1-2,TRBV19,TRBD1,TGTGCCAGTAGACAAAGACAGGGGCCCGGGTATGGCTACACCTTC,CASRQRQGPGYGYTF
TRBJ2-3,TRBV28,-,TGTGCCAGCAGTTCGGCGTCAGATACGCAGTATTTT,CASSSASDTQYF
TRBJ1-4,TRBV28,TRBD1,TGTGCCAGCAGTTTCAGGGGGCGAACTAATGAAAAACTGTTTTTT,CASSFRGRTNEKLFF
TRBJ2-7,TRBV6-2/TRBV6-3,-,TGTGCCAGCAGTCAGACTAACCAGCACTACGAGCAGTACTTC,CASSQTNQHYEQYF
TRBJ2-3,TRBV7-9,-,TGTGCCAGCAGCTCCCTCACAGATACGCAGTATTTT,CASSSLTDTQYF
TRBJ2-7,TRBV28,-,TGTGCCAGCAGACCTCATCGGGACTTGGGGGAGCAGTACTTC,CASRPHRDLGEQYF
TRBJ1-3,TRBV5-1,-,TGCGCCAGCAGCTTGGGCGTCTCTGGAAACACCATATATTTT,CASSLGVSGNTIYF
TRBJ1-2,TRBV5-6,TRBD1,TGTGCCAGCAGCTTGGGTGCGAGGGACAGCTATGGCTACACCTTC,CASSLGARDSYGYTF
TRBJ1-1,TRBV25-1,-,TGTGCCAGCAGCCCCCCGGGGGGCCCTGAAGCTTTCTTT,CASSPPGGPEAFF
TRBJ1-3,TRBV3-1/TRBV3-2,-,TGTGCCAGCAGCCAAGACGGCAGGGGTGACACACAACGGCGGAAACACACCATATATTTT,CASSQDGRGDTQRRKHTIYF